This TCR beta chain was sequenced for a study of blood T cell repertoires in COVID-19. Libraries were prepared by immunoSEQ multiplex PCR; TCRdb keeps only in-frame clonotypes and omits some of them. The sample has approximately 240,000 clones, almost 85% seen once; the top ten hold 4% to 4.5%. Germline V gene sequence: CDR1 MNHEY, CDR2 SVGAGI. The germline V and J ends were trimmed by 4 bases and 8 bases, with 8 bases remaining between them. The CDR3 is 11 amino acids. Sequencing was performed on peripheral blood. The receptor comes from a man aged 45 to 65 with acute or convalescent COVID-19. The chain combines TRBV6-5 with TRBJ1-2; D gene ambiguous. In nucleotides, the CDR3 is TGTGCCAGCAGTTCCCCCCGGGGCTACACCTTC. Its protein is CASSSPRGYTF.